The clone carrying this T cell receptor (beta chain) was counted many times. What it binds is unknown. The time point here: newly diagnosed GD, antithyroid drugs for less than 3 months. PBMC RNA was the source of the TCR library. Libraries of TCR beta came from iRepertoire HTBI primers plus Arm-PCR of CDR3 regions. One entry per CDR3 protein, called by TCRdb with MiXCR from the multiplex PCR reads. The data contain about 530,000 distinct CDR3 sequences, about 16% of them singletons. The record originates from a study of regulatory T cells in long-lasting Graves disease. CDR1 and CDR2 (germline): MNHEY, SVGAGI. This CDR3 comprises 11 residues. Trimming shortened V by 4 bases and J by 11 bases, and 11 bases separated the two germline ends. Study-level findings and limits: Study of thyroid tissue was not done, with only peripheral blood studied.

The data also belong to a second study, concerning T cells in Graves' hyperthyroidism and ophthalmopathy. From that second work: Diagnostic decisions used clinical symptoms, serum thyroxine and TRAb, thyroid ultrasound and orbital computed tomography. Ophthalmopathy and stable hyperthyroidism were told apart by a 13 V-J model.

This chain links TRBV6-5 with TRBJ1-1; D call uncertain. The sequence came from a woman aged 40 to 65 with Graves disease. This sample comprised peripheral blood mononuclear cells (PBMCs), obtained at new diagnosis, from a patient treated with antithyroid drugs. The DNA for the CDR3 is TGTGCCAGCAGTTCCGGCGGTAGTGCTTTCTTT. It codes for CASSSGGSAFF.